Below are 25 T cell receptor beta chains sequenced from a single sample in a study of shared T cell receptors in the human thymus. Profiled with immunoSEQ multiplex PCR; TCRdb holds only in-frame clones, not every one. The repertoire has just under 550,000 clones, around 78% of them found once; the top ten carry approximately 0.013%. The same specimen was also included in a second study, on human thymus T cells.

Sequenced input: thymocytes. Source of these receptors: a boy younger than two with a congenital heart defect.

The V and J genes are TRBV4-1 and TRBJ2-3, with 7 nucleotides matching TRBD2. Germline trimming cut 1 base from V and 2 bases from J; bases unmatched to any gene: 6. Germline V CDR1 and CDR2: MGHRA, YSYEKL. The CDR3 runs 16 residues. CDR3 amino acids: CASSQGGLGYTDTQYF. The CDR3 DNA is TGCGCCAGCAGCCAAGGAGGACTAGGGTACACAGATACGCAGTATTTT.

V usage is TRBV27 and J usage is TRBJ2-1; TRBD2 matches 8 bases. Looked up from germline, CDR1 is MNHEY and CDR2 is SMNVEV (reference sequence). Trimming cost V 3 bases and J 0 bases; bases outside gene matches: 10. This CDR3 contains 18 residues. As DNA, the CDR3 is TGTGCCAGCAGTTTGATAGCGGGATTGTCTCCCTCCTACAATGAGCAGTTCTTC. Translation: CASSLIAGLSPSYNEQFF.

The chain combines TRBV27 with TRBJ2-3, with TRBD2 identical over 14 bases. The V gene end was trimmed by 5 bases and the J gene end by 6 bases; junction bases not matched to a gene: 16. Germline V gene sequence: CDR1 MNHEY, CDR2 SMNVEV (reference sequence). The CDR3 is made up of 19 amino acids. The CDR3 region has the DNA TGTGCCAGCAGTAGCCTCCGGTCGACTAGCGGGAGGGCCAGGGATACGCAGTATTTT. This translates into CASSSLRSTSGRARDTQYF.

The V and J genes are TRBV15 and TRBJ2-7, with TRBD1 matching over 8 bases. V was pared by 1 base and J by 5 bases, with 7 bases of the junction left unmatched. Germline lookup yields CDR1 LNHNV and CDR2 YYDKDF (reference sequence). The CDR3 is 15 residues long. CDR3 in DNA: TGTGCCACCAGCAGAGCGTACCAGGGGGCCGACGAGCAGTACTTC. Encoded protein: CATSRAYQGADEQYF.

This clone has a handful of counts. The V gene is TRBV4-3, the J gene TRBJ2-1, with 8 nucleotides matching TRBD2. This CDR3 region has 19 residues. CDR1 LGHNA and CDR2 YSLEER come from the germline V gene. The ends lost 1 base at V and 7 bases at J; junction bases unmatched: 18. CDR3 sequence (DNA): TGCGCCAGCAGCCAAGTGTGGTTAGCGGGACTTCTTTTGACAAATGAGCAGTTCTTC. Translation gives CASSQVWLAGLLLTNEQFF.

The V and J genes are TRBV25-1 and TRBJ1-4; possible D gene TRBD1, 6 bases. V was shortened by 3 bases and J by 8 bases, with 13 bases between the two germline ends. The V gene's germline CDR1 is MGHDK and CDR2 SYGVNS. This CDR3 spans 14 amino acids. This CDR3 reads CASSDLGAGEKLFF. The CDR3 DNA sequence: TGTGCCAGCAGTGATTTGGGGGCAGGGGAAAAACTGTTTTTT.

This rearrangement joins TRBV7-2 to TRBJ2-3; no clear D gene. With 0 bases removed from V and 1 base from J, the gap between germline ends came to 8 bases. The CDR3 has 15 residues. CDR1 SGHTA and CDR2 FQGNSA come from the germline V gene. For the CDR3, the DNA is TGTGCCAGCAGCTTAGCCCCGCACTGCACAGATACGCAGTATTTT. It yields the protein CASSLAPHCTDTQYF.

The chain is built from TRBV27 and TRBJ2-7, with 10 nucleotides matching TRBD2. With 2 bases clipped from V and 5 bases from J, the junction kept 9 bases outside the gene matches. Germline V gene sequence: CDR1 MNHEY, CDR2 SMNVEV (reference sequence). The CDR3 has 16 amino acids. This chain's CDR3 is CASSLNKREGLDEQYF. Written as DNA, the CDR3 is TGTGCCAGCAGTTTAAACAAGCGGGAGGGCCTCGACGAGCAGTACTTC.

The V and J genes are TRBV18 and TRBJ2-3, with D perhaps matching TRBD2 (8 bases). V was trimmed by 3 bases and J by 1 base, leaving 14 bases between them. Per germline, CDR1 KGHSH and CDR2 LQKENI. The length of the CDR3 is 16 residues. In nucleotides, the CDR3 is TGTGCCAGCTCACCTAGGGGGCGGGAGGGCACAGATACGCAGTATTTT. This encodes CASSPRGREGTDTQYF.

This clone was recorded a few times. The chain carries TRBV7-6 and TRBJ2-5; the D gene is possibly TRBD1 (7 bases). The CDR3 consists of 14 residues. Germline CDR1 and CDR2: SGHVS and FNYEAQ. V shed 5 bases and J shed 2 bases, with 12 bases lying between them. This chain's CDR3 is CASSPAGQQETQYF. CDR3 nucleotides: TGTGCCAGCAGCCCCGCGGGACAGCAAGAGACCCAGTACTTC.

This rearrangement joins TRBV4-2 to TRBJ1-5; D perhaps matches TRBD1 (6 bases). The CDR3 runs 18 residues. V lost 0 bases to trimming and J lost 1 base, with 16 bases between them. Per the germline V gene, CDR1 is LGHNA and CDR2 is YNFKEQ. CDR3 DNA sequence: TGTGCCAGCAGCCAAGATGTAGGGGGGGGAGAAAGCAATCAGCCCCAGCATTTT. It yields the protein CASSQDVGGGESNQPQHF.

The chain employs TRBV14 and TRBJ2-1; D is possibly TRBD2 (6 bases). The CDR3 totals 17 residues. The V end was cut by 0 bases, the J end by 4 bases, with 16 bases between. Germline V gene sequence: CDR1 SGHDN, CDR2 FVKESK. CDR3 sequence (DNA): TGTGCCAGCAGCCAAGATCGAAAGGAGGGATCGTACAATGAGCAGTTCTTC. Translation: CASSQDRKEGSYNEQFF.

The rearrangement links TRBV5-4 to TRBJ2-1, with 8 bases identical to TRBD2. Germline CDR1 is SGHNT and CDR2 is YYREEE (reference sequence). The CDR3 is 15 residues long. V lost 4 bases and J lost 5; bases outside the gene matches: 8. The CDR3 nucleotides are TGTGCCAGCAGCCCCACTAGCGGAACCGACAATGAGCAGTTCTTC. Translation: CASSPTSGTDNEQFF. Combining the CDR3 with reference TRBV5-4 and TRBJ2-1 gives the whole variable domain ETGVTQSPTHLIKTRGQQVTLRCSSQSGHNTVSWYQQALGQGPQFIFQYYREEENGRGNFPPRFSGLQFPNYSSELNVNALELDDSALYLCASSPTSGTDNEQFFGPGTRLTVL.

The chain recombines TRBV7-2 with TRBJ2-7; no definite D call. V was cut by 4 bases and J by 5 bases, with 21 bases left in between. The CDR3 loop spans 16 amino acids. Germline V gene lookup returns CDR1 SGHTA and CDR2 FQGNSA. The CDR3 loop is CASSSGWQRMWHEQYF. CDR3 nucleotides: TGTGCCAGCAGCTCCGGATGGCAGAGGATGTGGCACGAGCAGTACTTC.

This clone was seen a handful of times. The gene calls are TRBV5-1 and TRBJ2-6; D may be TRBD1 (6 bases). In germline, CDR1 is SGHRS, CDR2 YFSETQ. V gave up 3 bases and J gave up 4 bases, with 20 bases separating them. The CDR3 totals 18 residues. Written as DNA, the CDR3 is TGCGCCAGCAGCTGGGCGACAGGACGGGCGTGGGGGGCCAACGTCCTGACTTTC. It yields the protein CASSWATGRAWGANVLTF.

The J gene is TRBJ2-2, the V gene TRBV7-3; perhaps TRBD1 as D (5 bases). In germline, CDR1 is SGHTA, CDR2 FQGTGA. The V end was cut by 5 bases, the J end by 3 bases, with 16 bases between. This CDR3 contains 16 residues. CDR3 in amino acids: CASSPLTGHHTGELFF. DNA for the CDR3: TGTGCCAGCAGCCCTTTAACAGGACATCACACCGGGGAGCTGTTTTTT.

This clone has only one observation. V usage is TRBV30 and J usage is TRBJ1-2; the match to TRBD1 covers 9 bases. V shed 5 bases, J shed 6 bases, and the junction held 7 bases outside the gene matches. Germline CDR1 and CDR2: GTSNPN and SVGIG (reference sequence). This CDR3 is 13 amino acids long. DNA of the CDR3: TGTGCCTGGTTTCGGGACAGGGTGCATGGCTACACCTTC. Its protein product is CAWFRDRVHGYTF. Full variable domain (outside the CDR3, taken from reference TRBV30 and TRBJ1-2): SQTIHQWPATLVQPVGSPLSLECTVEGTSNPNLYWYRQAAGRGLQLLFYSVGIGQISSEVPQNLSASRPQDRQFILSSKKLLLSDSGFYLCAWFRDRVHGYTFGSGTRLTVV.

This clone was detected a few times. This chain joins TRBV4-2 and TRBJ2-7, with 16 bases fitting TRBD2. The CDR3 has 16 amino acids. Germline trimming cut 3 bases from V and 5 bases from J; bases unmatched to any gene: 4. From germline, CDR1 is LGHNA and CDR2 YNFKEQ. The CDR3 nucleotides are TGTGCCAGCAGCCAGGGGACTAGCGGGAGGGTCGACGAGCAGTACTTC. This codes for CASSQGTSGRVDEQYF.

The chain joins TRBV6-6 to TRBJ2-7; 9 nucleotides line up with TRBD2. Germline CDR1 is MNHNY and CDR2 is SVGAGI (reference sequence). V dropped 8 bases and J dropped 3; count of bases not matched to a gene: 8. CDR3 length: 14 amino acids. The CDR3 region is CASQTGREGYEQYF. The CDR3 coding sequence is TGTGCCAGCCAAACAGGGCGGGAGGGCTACGAGCAGTACTTC.

This chain joins TRBV18 and TRBJ2-7; 7 bases match TRBD1. The CDR3 length is 15 residues. The germline CDR1 and CDR2 sequences are KGHSH and LQKENI. The ends lost 6 bases at V and 4 bases at J; junction bases unmatched: 12. In DNA, the CDR3 is TGTGCCAGCTCGCCAGACAGGGATTCAGTGTACGAGCAGTACTTC. Amino acids: CASSPDRDSVYEQYF.

Comments on this clone: Within the sample, other DNA sequences also encode this same CDR3. The chain carries TRBV7-9 and TRBJ2-7, with D possibly TRBD1 on 6 matching bases. Deletions cut 0 bases from V and 4 bases from J, with 13 bases between. CDR3 length equals 15 residues. Per germline, CDR1 SEHNR and CDR2 FQNEAQ (reference sequence). In DNA form, the CDR3 reads TGTGCCAGCAGCTTAGCGGGCCAGGGGACGTACGAGCAGTACTTC. Protein sequence: CASSLAGQGTYEQYF.

The chain employs TRBV25-1 and TRBJ2-1, with a weak D call TRBD2 (5 bases). Germline values: CDR1 MGHDK, CDR2 SYGVNS. The V end was cut by 2 bases, the J end by 12 bases, with 8 bases between. The CDR3 totals 11 residues. The CDR3 spells CASSEGSSQFF. In DNA form, the CDR3 reads TGTGCCAGCAGTGAAGGGAGTTCGCAGTTCTTC.

The chain links TRBV6-5 to TRBJ2-3; 10 bases map to TRBD2. After removal of 6 bases from V and 0 bases from J, the junction contained 3 bases not matched to a gene. The CDR3 contains 15 residues. Germline lookup yields CDR1 MNHEY and CDR2 SVGAGI. Written as DNA, the CDR3 is TGTGCCAGCAGCCGGACTAGCGGCAGCACAGATACGCAGTATTTT. Translated, it gives CASSRTSGSTDTQYF.

This clone appeared a few times. The chain uses TRBV7-3 and TRBJ2-1; 9 bases align to TRBD2. Germline lookup yields CDR1 SGHTA and CDR2 FQGTGA. The CDR3 consists of 17 residues. Losses at the gene ends were 2 bases for V and 10 bases for J; bases not matched to a gene: 15. The CDR3 coding sequence is TGTGCCAGCAGCTTAGATCCCCGCGGCGGGAGGGCCGGGGAGCAGTTCTTC. Residues: CASSLDPRGGRAGEQFF.

This clone has just one count. This chain uses TRBV11-1 with TRBJ2-1; TRBD2 matches at 9 bases. Germline loops: CDR1 SGHAT, CDR2 FQDESV (reference sequence). Trimming took 3 bases from V and 7 from J; bases not matched to a gene: 10. The CDR3 has 16 residues. CDR3 region: CASSFYGTSSRNEQFF. In DNA form, the CDR3 reads TGTGCCAGCAGCTTTTATGGGACTAGCTCCAGGAATGAGCAGTTCTTC.